What follows are 22 T cell receptor beta chains derived from one specimen sequenced in a study of T cells after yellow fever vaccination. A single record per CDR3 protein comes from TCRdb applying MiXCR to the 5' RACE reads. The table includes approximately 70,000 distinct CDR3 sequences, 5% to 8% detected once. The sequenced sample was CD8+ T cells sorted from PBMCs, obtained 45 days after the first yellow fever vaccination. The source is a young man who received the YFV17D yellow fever vaccine.

This clonotype was seen a few times. The chain couples TRBV12-5 to TRBJ2-7; the match to TRBD2 covers 11 bases. The CDR3 consists of 16 residues. Germline V gene sequence: CDR1 LGHNT, CDR2 FRNRAP. Trimming cost V 6 bases and J 3 bases; bases outside gene matches: 10. The CDR3 region is CASGPTGGLAVYEQYF. DNA of the CDR3: TGTGCTAGTGGCCCGACAGGGGGACTAGCGGTCTACGAGCAGTACTTC.

This clonotype has ten or more counts. The rearrangement links TRBV29-1 to TRBJ2-1; tentatively, D is TRBD1 (5 bases). With 3 bases removed from V and 9 bases from J, the gap between germline ends came to 15 bases. The CDR3 spans 13 residues. Germline V gives CDR1 SQVTM, CDR2 ANQGSEA. The CDR3 DNA follows: TGCAGCGTTGAGACCCAGGGTTGGGGTGAGCAGTTCTTC. It codes for CSVETQGWGEQFF.

This clonotype occurred many times. The chain links TRBV11-2 to TRBJ2-7, with a possible D match to TRBD2 (5 bases). Trimming took off 5 bases at V and 4 bases at J, with 6 bases between the two ends. The length of the CDR3 is 11 residues. Per the germline V gene, CDR1 is SGHAT and CDR2 is FQNNGV. The CDR3 DNA is TGTGCCAGCAGCCTAGCTTACGAGCAGTACTTC. Translated, it gives CASSLAYEQYF.

This clonotype was counted ten times or more. The chain uses TRBV6-1 and TRBJ2-2; D might be TRBD1 or TRBD2, each matching 5 bases. Germline V lookup: CDR1 MNHNS, CDR2 SASEGT. The CDR3 runs to 14 residues. V lost 7 bases, J lost 3 bases, and 12 bases lay in between. The CDR3 coding sequence is TGTGCCAGCAAGGGGCCGGGGCACACCGGGGAGCTGTTTTTT. It encodes CASKGPGHTGELFF.

This clonotype was observed at least ten times. The chain recombines TRBV6-2 or TRBV6-3 with TRBJ2-5, with 7 positions matching TRBD1. V lost 8 bases and J lost 3; bases outside the gene matches: 15. Germline lookup yields CDR1 MNHEY and CDR2 SVGEGT. CDR3 length equals 16 residues. The CDR3 coding sequence is TGTGCCAGCGGGCCCGACAGGGACGATTTCGAAGAGACCCAGTACTTC. It translates to CASGPDRDDFEETQYF.

There are many counts of this clonotype. The V and J genes are TRBV29-1 and TRBJ2-1, with D unclear. CDR1 is SQVTM and CDR2 is ANQGSEA in the germline V gene. Trimming left V 2 bases short and J 0 bases short, with 11 bases between. The CDR3 sequence is 15 residues long. The CDR3 loop reads CSVESGKTSYNEQFF. CDR3 sequence (DNA): TGCAGCGTTGAATCGGGCAAGACCTCCTACAATGAGCAGTTCTTC.

There are a few counts of this clonotype. The gene calls are TRBV5-1 and TRBJ2-2; D is unresolved. Per germline, CDR1 SGHRS and CDR2 YFSETQ. V was pared by 2 bases and J by 1 base, with 3 bases between. This CDR3 is 13 amino acids long. The CDR3: CASSFRNTGELFF. The CDR3 nucleotides read TGCGCCAGCAGCTTCAGGAACACCGGGGAGCTGTTTTTT.

This clonotype has just a few counts. The chain has TRBV7-2 and TRBJ1-1, with D maybe TRBD1 (5 bases). There are 13 residues in the CDR3. Trimming stripped 4 bases from V and 4 bases from J, with 10 bases between. From germline, CDR1 is SGHTA and CDR2 FQGNSA. The DNA of the CDR3 is TGTGCCAGCAGCTCAGGGTACGGCACTGAAGCTTTCTTT. Encoded protein: CASSSGYGTEAFF.

As regards this clonotype: A much larger clone differs by one base, so this may be a read error. This sequence joins TRBV15 and TRBJ1-1; 8 bases fit TRBD1. Germline CDR1 reads LNHNV; CDR2 reads YYDKDF (reference sequence). The CDR3 covers 14 residues. CDR3 sequence (DNA): TGTCCCACCACCATCAGGGGGCAGAGCGCTGAAGCTTTCTTT. The encoded protein is CPTTIRGQSAEAFF.

This clonotype was observed many times. The V call is TRBV7-9, the J call TRBJ2-7; the D gene is possibly TRBD2 (7 bases). The CDR3 covers 12 residues. Germline V gene sequence: CDR1 SEHNR, CDR2 FQNEAQ (reference sequence). The V end was cut by 5 bases, the J end by 9 bases, with 14 bases between. CDR3 DNA sequence: TGTGCCAGCAGCCTATGGGGGGGCGGGCAGTACGTC. This gives the protein CASSLWGGGQYV.

This clonotype was counted many times. The chain is built from TRBV4-3 and TRBJ1-1, with D possibly TRBD1 on 6 matching bases. V dropped 4 bases and J dropped 2 bases, with 8 bases sitting between them. CDR1 is LGHNA, CDR2 YSLEER, per germline. The CDR3 runs to 13 residues. The CDR3 region is CASSRTDNTEAFF. The DNA of the CDR3 is TGCGCCAGCAGCCGGACAGACAACACTGAAGCTTTCTTT.

This clonotype was counted many times. The chain combines TRBV20-1 with TRBJ2-7; no definite D call. Germline CDR1 DFQATT, CDR2 SNEGSKA (reference sequence). This CDR3 comprises 11 residues. CDR3: CSRSGSYEQYV. Written as DNA, the CDR3 is TGCAGCCGGTCGGGCTCCTACGAGCAGTACGTC.

The rearrangement joins TRBV6-6 to TRBJ2-1, with no clear D. V lost 2 bases, J lost 9 bases, and 11 bases lay in between. The CDR3 has 13 residues. Germline V gives CDR1 MNHNY, CDR2 SVGAGI (reference sequence). This CDR3 reads CASSYVAGGEQFF. In DNA form, the CDR3 reads TGTGCCAGCAGTTACGTCGCAGGCGGTGAGCAGTTCTTC.

In its sample, this clonotype was seen many times. The chain links TRBV4-3 to TRBJ2-1; D uncertain. Germline CDR1 reads LGHNA; CDR2 reads YSLEER. The CDR3 covers 13 residues. The V gene lost 4 bases and the J gene lost 8 bases, with 12 bases spanning the gap. The CDR3 DNA follows: TGCGCCAGCAGCCCCTCTGGTCGGCATGAGCAGTTCTTC. Residues: CASSPSGRHEQFF.

CDR3 sequence reads: CASSPRVEEKLFF. The DNA of the CDR3 is TGCGCCAGCAGCCCACGCGTAGAAGAAAAACTGTTTTTT. V is TRBV4-1 and J is TRBJ1-4, with unresolved D. Trimming pared 4 bases from V and 8 bases from J, leaving 11 bases between. The CDR3 has 13 residues. CDR1 MGHRA and CDR2 YSYEKL come from the germline V gene.

Ten or more counts support this clonotype. This chain links TRBV7-9 with TRBJ2-2; a weak D match, TRBD1 (7 bases). Germline CDR1 and CDR2: SEHNR and FQNEAQ (reference sequence). Trimming pared 5 bases from V and 2 bases from J, leaving 12 bases between. This CDR3 contains 15 residues. The CDR3 sequence: CASSQGGINTGELFF. DNA of the CDR3: TGTGCCAGCAGCCAGGGGGGAATCAACACCGGGGAGCTGTTTTTT.

This sequence joins TRBV20-1 and TRBJ2-3; TRBD2 aligns across 14 bases. J was trimmed by 5 bases and V by 1 base; bases with no gene match: 11. From germline, CDR1 is DFQATT and CDR2 SNEGSKA (reference sequence). This CDR3 contains 18 residues. CDR3 sequence: CSARAPTRTSGGLDTQYF. CDR3 nucleotide sequence: TGCAGTGCTAGAGCCCCCACTCGGACTAGCGGGGGGTTAGATACGCAGTATTTT.

In its sample, this clonotype was seen many times. This chain connects TRBV9 to TRBJ2-2, with 8 positions matching TRBD2. V shed 3 bases and J 6 bases; nucleotides not matched to a gene: 10. Germline V gene sequence: CDR1 SGDLS, CDR2 YYNGEE. The length of the CDR3 is 16 residues. CDR3 protein: CASSGPGGESPGELFF. In nucleotides, the CDR3 is TGTGCCAGCAGCGGGCCCGGGGGGGAGTCTCCCGGGGAGCTGTTTTTT.

This clonotype was counted at least ten times. The chain employs TRBV9 and TRBJ2-5; D remains unclear. Trimming shortened V by 3 bases and J by 2 bases, and 14 bases separated the two germline ends. There are 15 residues in the CDR3. Germline V gene data show CDR1 as SGDLS and CDR2 as YYNGEE. This CDR3 is CASSAESAVQETQYF. The CDR3, as DNA: TGTGCCAGCAGCGCCGAGAGCGCTGTTCAAGAGACCCAGTACTTC.

In its sample, this clonotype was seen a few times. The chain uses TRBV27 and TRBJ1-5; D not resolved. Per the germline V gene, CDR1 is MNHEY and CDR2 is SMNVEV (reference sequence). The CDR3 runs 15 residues. V was trimmed by 0 bases and J by 3 bases, leaving 9 bases between them. The CDR3 DNA reads TGTGCCAGCAGTTTATCACGCACAGTCAATCAGCCCCAGCATTTT. This translates into CASSLSRTVNQPQHF.

In this sample, this clonotype turned up many times. The gene calls are TRBV29-1 and TRBJ1-2; no definite D call. V lost 2 bases, J lost 3 bases, and 13 bases lay in between. CDR3 size: 14 residues. In germline, CDR1 is SQVTM, CDR2 ANQGSEA. CDR3 protein: CSVETVGRDYGYTF. DNA of the CDR3: TGCAGCGTTGAAACAGTTGGAAGGGACTATGGCTACACCTTC.

This clonotype was recorded at least ten times. The genes are TRBV12-3 or TRBV12-4 and TRBJ2-3; D is tentatively TRBD1 or TRBD2 (5 bases each). Deletions cut 1 base from V and 0 bases from J, with 11 bases between. The CDR3 extends over 16 amino acids. In DNA form, the CDR3 reads TGTGCCAGCAGTTTAGTGGGACGGTCTAGCACAGATACGCAGTATTTT. Translating gives CASSLVGRSSTDTQYF.